Listed below are T cell receptor beta chains from one sample, sequenced in a study of blood T cell repertoires in COVID-19. Profiled with immunoSEQ multiplex PCR; TCRdb holds only in-frame clones, not every one. The table records approximately 150,000 clones, roughly 84% of them present only once. The sequencing input was PBMCs or T cells enriched from blood (not recorded which). These receptors were taken from a man in his 60s who had recovered from COVID-19. The CDR3 runs from the conserved cysteine through the conserved F or W. Fields, in order: J gene, V gene, CDR3 protein.

TRBJ1-1,TRBV29-1,CSGSRATNTEAFF
TRBJ1-2,TRBV5-8,CASRSAVEGYTF
TRBJ1-1,TRBV18,CASSPPVNRLDTEAFF
TRBJ2-7,TRBV11-3,CASSTTSEEQYF
TRBJ1-1,TRBV15,CATSSSGTLRILGF
TRBJ2-1,TRBV29-1,CSVDLAGVHSDNEQFF
TRBJ1-5,TRBV28,CASRQGAGNQPQHF
TRBJ2-3,TRBV11-2,CASSLVSGGTTDTQYF
TRBJ2-5,TRBV3-1/TRBV3-2,CASSQVQGETQYF
TRBJ2-4,TRBV9,CASSGDRQLAKNIQYF
TRBJ1-5,TRBV7-2,CASSLDRAGQPQHF
TRBJ2-1,TRBV27,CASSPRASGRSEQFF
TRBJ1-2,TRBV5-6,CASSLLADSSNYGYTF
TRBJ2-5,TRBV15,CATSRDLTGGWVGETQYF
TRBJ2-2,TRBV5-6,CASSSQGWGTGELFF
TRBJ2-5,TRBV5-1,CASSSPTRETQYF
TRBJ2-3,TRBV6-5,CASSYSRGVVADTQYF
TRBJ1-1,TRBV5-1,CASSLGDLNTEAFF
TRBJ2-1,TRBV3-1/TRBV3-2,CASSQDRRSSTTGSSYNEQFF
TRBJ1-4,TRBV5-1,CASSFMTGSSEKLFF
TRBJ1-1,TRBV20-1,CSAEPGTEAFF
TRBJ2-2,TRBV6-5,CASSYSSRYTGELFF